This T cell receptor (beta chain) was recorded in a study of Graves' ophthalmopathy and Graves' hyperthyroidism. Study observations and caveats: Blood also held most thyroid clonotypes expanded above 0.001 frequency.

Certain patients were not enrolled. These were patients with other autoimmune diseases, uncontrolled infections, pregnancy or lactation. This CDR3 comprises 14 residues. Trimming removed 7 bases from V and 0 bases from J, with 15 bases in between. CDR1 is SQVTM and CDR2 is ANQGSEA in the germline V gene. By share, this clonotype counts as large. Its antigen remains unidentified. RNA transcripts were the template, and TCR beta CDR3 regions were amplified from them. Amplification began with first-round RT-PCR using HTBI primers, then second-round multiplex PCR was performed. TCRdb re-called the multiplex PCR reads through MiXCR, storing one row per CDR3 protein. This sample has a few hundred thousand distinct CDR3 sequences, with about two fifths found just once.

V and J are TRBV29-1 and TRBJ1-2; D is perhaps TRBD1 (5 bases). Sample: peripheral blood or thyroid tissue (not recorded which). The sequence derives from an adult man with Graves' hyperthyroidism. The CDR3 bases are TGCAGCGGGACAATGACAGACACTAACTATGGCTACACCTTC. Protein product: CSGTMTDTNYGYTF.